The rows below give T cell receptor beta chains drawn from one sample of a study of blood T cell repertoires in COVID-19. Repertoires were generated with immunoSEQ multiplex PCR, while TCRdb's copy carries only in-frame clones and drops some. The sample contains about 69,000 clones, approximately 92% of which appear only once. Material for sequencing was peripheral blood. The receptors come from a woman in her 50s with active COVID-19. The CDR3 runs from the conserved cysteine through the conserved F or W. A D gene is named only where the DNA matches it firmly.

v_call: TRBV21-1; d_call: .; cdr3_aa: CASSSGTSGRAPLSTDTQYF
v_call: TRBV3-1/TRBV3-2; d_call: .; cdr3_aa: CASSQAWTANQPQHF
v_call: TRBV28; d_call: TRBD1; cdr3_aa: CASSLWGLRDRTPYEQYF
v_call: TRBV19; d_call: .; cdr3_aa: CASSIRGNEKLFF
v_call: TRBV30; d_call: TRBD1; cdr3_aa: CAWSDRGGYTF
v_call: TRBV3-1/TRBV3-2; d_call: TRBD2; cdr3_aa: CASSQDLGLAAGTQYF
v_call: TRBV19; d_call: .; cdr3_aa: CASSISAGITEAFF
v_call: TRBV7-9; d_call: .; cdr3_aa: CASSPPRGFNYGYTF
v_call: TRBV5-1; d_call: TRBD2; cdr3_aa: CASSPSPLAGGGNEQFF
v_call: TRBV19; d_call: .; cdr3_aa: CASSDDRLNQPQHF
v_call: TRBV18; d_call: .; cdr3_aa: CASSPTQGYEQYF
v_call: TRBV5-1; d_call: TRBD1; cdr3_aa: CASTGPGTGTEAFF
v_call: TRBV3-1/TRBV3-2; d_call: TRBD2; cdr3_aa: CASSQVTSGLTYNEQFF
v_call: TRBV4-1; d_call: TRBD2; cdr3_aa: CASSQETTSGTYEQYF
v_call: TRBV6-5; d_call: TRBD1; cdr3_aa: CASESGQFVPGYTF
v_call: TRBV12-5; d_call: .; cdr3_aa: CASGLGTSGTDTQYF
v_call: TRBV6-5; d_call: TRBD2; cdr3_aa: CASSLAGGPYEQYF
v_call: TRBV20-1; d_call: .; cdr3_aa: CSASVSGSYNEQFF
v_call: TRBV5-1; d_call: .; cdr3_aa: CASSLYGAGENTIYF
v_call: TRBV6-6; d_call: .; cdr3_aa: CASSTGNGYGYTF
v_call: TRBV5-6; d_call: TRBD1; cdr3_aa: CASSLGDRGITEAFF
v_call: TRBV9; d_call: TRBD2; cdr3_aa: CASSGGASGSFEQFF
v_call: TRBV21-1; d_call: .; cdr3_aa: CASRLAVKRGYTDTQYF
v_call: TRBV6-5; d_call: TRBD2; cdr3_aa: CASTGTSGVYEQYF
v_call: TRBV4-2; d_call: TRBD2; cdr3_aa: CASSHVTSGSTGELFF